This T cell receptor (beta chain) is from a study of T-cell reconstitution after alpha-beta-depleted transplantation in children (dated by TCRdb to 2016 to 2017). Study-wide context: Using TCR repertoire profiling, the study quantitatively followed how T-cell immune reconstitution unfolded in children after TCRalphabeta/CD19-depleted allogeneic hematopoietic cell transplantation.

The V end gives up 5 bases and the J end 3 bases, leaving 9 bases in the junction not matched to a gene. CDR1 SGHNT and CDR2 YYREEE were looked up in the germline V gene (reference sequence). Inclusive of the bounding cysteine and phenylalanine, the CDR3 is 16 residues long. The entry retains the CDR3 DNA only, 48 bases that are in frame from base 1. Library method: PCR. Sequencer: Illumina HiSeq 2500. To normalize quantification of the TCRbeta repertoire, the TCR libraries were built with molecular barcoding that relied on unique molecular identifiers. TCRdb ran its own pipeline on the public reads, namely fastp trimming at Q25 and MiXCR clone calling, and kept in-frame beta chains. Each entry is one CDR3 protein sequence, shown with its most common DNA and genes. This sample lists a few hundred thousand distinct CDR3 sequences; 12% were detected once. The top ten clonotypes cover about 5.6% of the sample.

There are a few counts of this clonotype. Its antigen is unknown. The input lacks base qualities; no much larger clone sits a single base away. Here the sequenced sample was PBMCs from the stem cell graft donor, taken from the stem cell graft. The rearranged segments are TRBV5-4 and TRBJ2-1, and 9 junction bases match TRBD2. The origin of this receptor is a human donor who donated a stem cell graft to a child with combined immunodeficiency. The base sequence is TGTGCCAGCAGAGACCGTAGCGGGAGTTACTACAATGAGCAGTTCTTC. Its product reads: CASRDRSGSYYNEQFF.